Each of the 9 T cell receptor beta chains below was sequenced from the same sample in a study of blood T cell repertoires in COVID-19. Sequenced by immunoSEQ multiplex PCR; TCRdb stores in-frame clones only, minus some. The sample has some 150,000 clones; approximately 87% are singletons. The sample taken for sequencing was peripheral blood. The origin of the receptors is a woman in her thirties or forties with acute or convalescent COVID-19.

V and J are TRBV11-2 and TRBJ1-2; 7 nucleotides align to TRBD1. Per the germline V gene, CDR1 is SGHAT and CDR2 is FQNNGV. The V segment lost 4 bases and the J segment 8 bases; nucleotides outside the gene matches: 13. This CDR3 comprises 15 residues. The CDR3 DNA follows: TGTGCCAGCAGCTCCCCGTCTCGACAGGGAGCAGGCTACACCTTC. Its protein is CASSSPSRQGAGYTF.

The CDR3 nucleotides are TGTGCCAGCAGGAGGGAAGGGGAAAAACTGTTTTTT. It encodes CASRREGEKLFF. The rearrangement links TRBV2 to TRBJ1-4; D remains unclear. This CDR3 spans 12 amino acids. Germline CDR1 SNHLY, CDR2 FYNNEI. V was trimmed by 6 bases and J by 8 bases, leaving 10 bases between them.

This rearrangement joins TRBV7-2 to TRBJ2-7; a possible D gene is TRBD1 (5 bases). Germline V gives CDR1 SGHTA, CDR2 FQGNSA. The CDR3 is 13 residues long. The germline V and J ends were trimmed by 5 bases and 5 bases, with 13 bases remaining between them. DNA of the CDR3: TGTGCCAGCAGCACGCTTAGACAGAACGAGCAGTACTTC. It specifies CASSTLRQNEQYF.

This chain links TRBV9 with TRBJ1-4; D might be TRBD1 (5 bases). V lost 0 bases and J lost 10, with 13 bases in between. Germline CDR1 SGDLS, CDR2 YYNGEE. The CDR3 runs to 14 residues. CDR3 protein: CASSVGGESRKLFF. The DNA for the CDR3 is TGTGCCAGCAGCGTAGGGGGCGAATCGAGAAAACTGTTTTTT.

This chain uses TRBV5-4 with TRBJ2-7; D remains unclear. Germline-derived CDR1 and CDR2 are SGHNT and YYREEE (reference sequence). V was trimmed by 1 base and J by 0 bases, leaving 8 bases between them. There are 14 residues in the CDR3. CDR3: CASSLWASSYEQYF. CDR3 nucleotide sequence: TGTGCCAGCAGCTTGTGGGCCAGCTCCTACGAGCAGTACTTC.

As regards this clone: Given a much more abundant clone one base away, this may be a read error. The chain employs TRBV12-3 or TRBV12-4 and TRBJ1-2; maybe TRBD1 (6 bases). Deletions cut 5 bases from V and 4 bases from J, with 11 bases between. This CDR3 contains 13 residues. The CDR3 is CASSPGQFYGYTF. CDR3 sequence (DNA): TGTGCCAGCAGTCCCGGACAGTTCTATGGCTACACCTTC.

This clone was picked up one time. This sequence joins TRBV29-1 and TRBJ2-7; 7 nucleotides line up with TRBD2. V was pared by 3 bases and J by 0 bases, with 11 bases of the junction left unmatched. Germline lookup yields CDR1 SQVTM and CDR2 ANQGSEA. The CDR3 length is 16 residues. As DNA, the CDR3 is TGCAGCGTTGATGGCCCTTTTGGGGGGGTCTCCTACGAGCAGTACTTC. Protein product: CSVDGPFGGVSYEQYF.

The rearrangement uses TRBV7-2 and TRBJ2-7; TRBD1 matches 8 bases. CDR1 is SGHTA and CDR2 is FQGNSA in the germline V gene. V gave up 3 bases and J gave up 1 base; unmatched junction bases: 5. CDR3 size: 15 residues. In DNA form, the CDR3 reads TGTGCCAGCAGCTTCAGGGGGCTCGGTTCCTACGAGCAGTACTTC. It specifies CASSFRGLGSYEQYF. The variable domain in full, completed from reference TRBV7-2 and TRBJ2-7, reads GAGVSQSPSNKVTEKGKDVELRCDPISGHTALYWYRQSLGQGLEFLIYFQGNSAPDKSGLPSDRFSAERTGGSVSTLTIQRTQQEDSAVYLCASSFRGLGSYEQYFGPGTRLTVT.

The sample holds a few counts of this clone. The chain is built from TRBV29-1 and TRBJ2-7, with 7 bases fitting TRBD1. Per germline, CDR1 SQVTM and CDR2 ANQGSEA. V gave up 5 bases and J gave up 4 bases; unmatched junction bases: 2. The CDR3 sequence is 11 residues long. DNA of the CDR3: TGCAGCGTTCGGACAGGTTACGAGCAGTACTTC. The encoded protein is CSVRTGYEQYF.